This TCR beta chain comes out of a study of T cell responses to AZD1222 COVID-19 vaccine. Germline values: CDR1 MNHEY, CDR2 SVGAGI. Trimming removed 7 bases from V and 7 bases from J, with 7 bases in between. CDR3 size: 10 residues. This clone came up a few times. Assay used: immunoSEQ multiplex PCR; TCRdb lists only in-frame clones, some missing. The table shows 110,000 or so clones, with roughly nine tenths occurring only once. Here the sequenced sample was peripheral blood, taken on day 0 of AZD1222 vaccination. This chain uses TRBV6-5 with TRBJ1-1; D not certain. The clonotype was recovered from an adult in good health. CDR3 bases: TGTGCCAGCATAGGCTATGAAGCTTTCTTT. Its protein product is CASIGYEAFF.